This T cell receptor beta chain originates from a study of molecular identifiers for immune sequencing clone quantification. Study-level information: Five portions were made in replicates from RNA of approximately 22,000 or 94,000 naive CD8 cells, and four underwent sequencing.

For this clonotype: Possible read error: a much larger clone is one base away.

Generation of bulk TCR libraries relied on previously described methods and listed TCR primers. Via MiXCR, TCRdb re-called the PCR reads, giving one row per CDR3 protein. The table records 88,000 or so distinct CDR3 sequences, 21% of them present only once. Naive CD8 T cells were FACS-sorted by CD8+CD4-CCR7+CD45RA+ markers. The sample consisted of naive CD8+ T cells from blood, with Jurkat cell RNA spiked in. The subset is: FACS-sorted CD8+CD4-CCR7+CD45RA+ naive T cells. This receptor was obtained from a human donor in good health. Some libraries in this study had Jurkat cell RNA spiked in.

The CDR3: CASSQDWTGCPYEQYF. CDR3 bases: TGCGCCAGCAGCCAAGATTGGACGGGGTGTCCCTACGAGCAGTACTTC. V is TRBV4-1 and J is TRBJ2-7; possible D gene TRBD2, 5 bases. CDR3 length: 16 residues. The germline CDR1 and CDR2 sequences are MGHRA and YSYEKL. V gave up 0 bases and J gave up 2 bases, with 14 bases separating them.